These 30 T cell receptor beta chains were sequenced from one sample in a study of identifying expanded T cells in peripheral blood. Clones were read by immunoSEQ multiplex PCR, and TCRdb kept only the in-frame ones, dropping some. The sample includes 97,000 or so clones, 70% to 90% of them seen just once. The sequenced sample consisted of blood. The receptors were gathered from a person between 18 and 69 years old in good health.

This chain links TRBV6-5 with TRBJ2-2; TRBD2 matches at 8 bases. This CDR3 is built from 15 residues. Per the germline V gene, CDR1 is MNHEY and CDR2 is SVGAGI. J was trimmed by 2 bases and V by 7 bases; bases with no gene match: 6. The CDR3 sequence is CASTLLAANTGELFF. The DNA of the CDR3 is TGTGCCAGCACCTTACTAGCGGCCAACACCGGGGAGCTGTTTTTT.

The chain joins TRBV15 to TRBJ1-4; tentatively, D is TRBD1 (5 bases). Germline lookup yields CDR1 LNHNV and CDR2 YYDKDF (reference sequence). The germline V and J ends were trimmed by 0 bases and 4 bases, with 18 bases remaining between them. There are 18 residues in the CDR3. CDR3 residues: CATSRDLRQGAYNEKLFF. DNA for the CDR3: TGTGCCACCAGCAGAGATCTTCGGCAGGGCGCCTATAATGAAAAACTGTTTTTT.

The rearrangement links TRBV6-5 to TRBJ1-5; D possibly corresponds to TRBD1 (6 bases). Trimming pared 0 bases from V and 6 bases from J, leaving 12 bases between. The CDR3 runs to 15 residues. Per germline, CDR1 MNHEY and CDR2 SVGAGI. CDR3 sequence (DNA): TGTGCCAGCAGTTACTCGTACAGGGCAGGTCAGCCCCAGCATTTT. It is translated as CASSYSYRAGQPQHF.

The chain recombines TRBV4-1 with TRBJ2-2; D ambiguous. The CDR3 length is 13 residues. Germline CDR1 is MGHRA and CDR2 is YSYEKL. The germline V and J ends were trimmed by 1 base and 6 bases, with 6 bases remaining between them. The CDR3, as DNA: TGCGCCAGCAGCCAAGGGGTTGCCGGGGAGCTGTTTTTT. Protein product: CASSQGVAGELFF.

This clone was seen only a few times. The rearrangement joins TRBV7-9 to TRBJ1-2, with 8 bases matching TRBD1. CDR3 size: 15 residues. V dropped 5 bases and J dropped 7; count of bases not matched to a gene: 12. The germline V gene encodes CDR1 SEHNR and CDR2 FQNEAQ (reference sequence). CDR3 bases: TGTGCCAGCAGCCGAGATTCGGACAGGGTTTTTGGCTACACCTTC. Its translation: CASSRDSDRVFGYTF.

The chain employs TRBV28 and TRBJ2-7; 7 positions agree with TRBD1. Germline-derived CDR1 and CDR2 are MDHEN and SYDVKM. The CDR3 is made up of 14 amino acids. The V gene end was trimmed by 5 bases and the J gene end by 3 bases; junction bases not matched to a gene: 7. The CDR3, as DNA: TGTGCCAGCAGTCCTTGGACAGGACTCTACGAGCAGTACTTC. Translated, it gives CASSPWTGLYEQYF.

This chain connects TRBV5-6 to TRBJ2-4; no clear D. Trimming shortened V by 1 base and J by 8 bases, and 4 bases separated the two germline ends. Germline V CDR1 and CDR2: SGHDT, YYEEEE. This CDR3 spans 11 amino acids. As DNA, the CDR3 is TGTGCCAGCAGCTTGAAGGACATTCAGTACTTC. Protein: CASSLKDIQYF.

The J gene is TRBJ1-3, the V gene TRBV7-3; unclear D gene. In germline, CDR1 is SGHTA, CDR2 FQGTGA. The V end lost 5 bases, the J end lost 3 bases, and 17 bases lay between the germline ends. The CDR3 consists of 16 residues. CDR3 nucleotides: TGTGCCAGCAGCCCCCAGGCTTGGGATAATGGAAACACCATATATTTT. It is translated as CASSPQAWDNGNTIYF.

The V gene is TRBV23-1, the J gene TRBJ2-3; D not certain. TRBV23-1 is annotated as an ORF whose role is uncertain. The CDR3 is 13 residues long. Between the trimmed V and J ends, which lost 8 bases and 0 bases, there was a span of 9 bases. The CDR3 here is CASLIRSTDTQYF. The CDR3 DNA reads TGCGCCAGCCTTATCAGGAGCACAGATACGCAGTATTTT.

The chain uses TRBV19 and TRBJ2-7, with D possibly being TRBD1 (5 bases). CDR1 is LNHDA and CDR2 is SQIVND in the germline V gene (reference sequence). The CDR3 runs to 13 residues. Trimming stripped 6 bases from V and 2 bases from J, with 11 bases between. The CDR3 here is CASSQTATYEQYF. Here the CDR3 DNA reads TGTGCCAGTAGCCAGACAGCGACCTACGAGCAGTACTTC.

J is TRBJ2-5 and V is TRBV5-1; no clear D gene. The CDR3 extends over 15 amino acids. Germline values: CDR1 SGHRS, CDR2 YFSETQ. V was pared by 4 bases and J by 4 bases, with 17 bases between. CDR3 protein: CASSPHRDPGETQYF. CDR3 sequence (DNA): TGCGCCAGCAGCCCACATAGGGATCCCGGAGAGACCCAGTACTTC.

This chain connects TRBV7-2 to TRBJ2-3, with 9 bases lining up with TRBD1. The CDR3 is made up of 18 amino acids. Per the germline V gene, CDR1 is SGHTA and CDR2 is FQGNSA. The J segment lost 3 bases and the V segment lost 0 bases, leaving 10 bases of the junction unmatched. The CDR3 here is CASSLAGQGGPRTDTQYF. The CDR3 DNA is TGTGCCAGCAGCTTAGCGGGACAGGGAGGGCCACGAACAGATACGCAGTATTTT.

This clone was observed a few times. The chain carries TRBV4-1 and TRBJ2-3, with TRBD2 matching over 14 bases. Germline values: CDR1 MGHRA, CDR2 YSYEKL. The CDR3 is made up of 17 amino acids. Germline trimming cut 6 bases from V and 1 base from J; bases unmatched to any gene: 6. The CDR3 DNA follows: TGCGCCAGCAGTCGACTAGCGGGAGGGCCGCGCACAGATACGCAGTATTTT. It encodes CASSRLAGGPRTDTQYF.

This chain connects TRBV5-4 to TRBJ1-2; 10 positions match TRBD1. This CDR3 has 15 amino acids. Germline CDR1 is SGHNT and CDR2 is YYREEE (reference sequence). V was clipped by 4 bases and J by 0 bases; unmatched bases: 3. The CDR3: CASSKGQGTNYGYTF. CDR3 sequence (DNA): TGTGCCAGCAGCAAGGGACAGGGGACTAACTATGGCTACACCTTC.

V usage is TRBV5-1 and J usage is TRBJ1-3; TRBD1 agrees at 8 bases. Germline V gene sequence: CDR1 SGHRS, CDR2 YFSETQ. This CDR3 is 15 amino acids long. Trimming cost V 4 bases and J 2 bases; bases outside gene matches: 5. The CDR3 sequence: CASSETGATGNTIYF. The CDR3, as DNA: TGCGCCAGCAGCGAGACAGGGGCAACTGGAAACACCATATATTTT.

J is TRBJ1-5 and V is TRBV11-2; no firm D call. The length of the CDR3 is 13 residues. V was trimmed by 2 bases and J by 5 bases, leaving 7 bases between them. Looked up from germline, CDR1 is SGHAT and CDR2 is FQNNGV. The chain's CDR3 is CASSLSTDQPQHF. CDR3 nucleotides: TGTGCCAGCAGCTTATCAACAGATCAGCCCCAGCATTTT.

This clone was detected only a few times. The chain combines TRBV19 with TRBJ2-6; D uncertain. Trimming left V 1 base short and J 0 bases short, with 7 bases between. Germline loops: CDR1 LNHDA, CDR2 SQIVND (reference sequence). The CDR3 is 16 residues long. CDR3 DNA sequence: TGTGCCAGTAGTATAGGAGCCTTCTCTGGGGCCAACGTCCTGACTTTC. Protein: CASSIGAFSGANVLTF. Variable domain in full (rest from reference TRBV19 and TRBJ2-6): DGGITQSPKYLFRKEGQNVTLSCEQNLNHDAMYWYRQDPGQGLRLIYYSQIVNDFQKGDIAEGYSVSREKKESFPLTVTSAQKNPTAFYLCASSIGAFSGANVLTFGAGSRLTVL.

CDR3 nucleotides: TGCGCCAGCAGTGAGTACCGGGACAGGGTAGGCGAGCAGTACTTC. This translates into CASSEYRDRVGEQYF. The V call is TRBV10-1, the J call TRBJ2-7; TRBD1 matches at 9 bases. There are 15 residues in the CDR3. The junction had 7 bases not matched to a gene; V was cut back by 1 base and J by 6 bases. Germline loops: CDR1 WNHNN, CDR2 SYGVQD (reference sequence).

The rearrangement uses TRBV6-5 and TRBJ2-4; no clear D. Per germline, CDR1 MNHEY and CDR2 SVGAGI. V was pared by 2 bases and J by 5 bases, with 10 bases between. The CDR3 has 14 amino acids. The CDR3 spells CASSYGDRENIQYF. The CDR3 DNA sequence: TGTGCCAGCAGTTACGGTGACCGGGAAAACATTCAGTACTTC.

The chain carries TRBV19 and TRBJ1-1, with D possibly TRBD1 on 6 matching bases. V was clipped by 8 bases and J by 4 bases, with 17 bases between them. The germline V gene has CDR1 LNHDA and CDR2 SQIVND (reference sequence). The length of the CDR3 is 14 residues. CDR3 in DNA: TGTGCCAGTCGCGAGGACAGAATCGTCACTGAAGCTTTCTTT. It translates to CASREDRIVTEAFF.

This clone was seen more than once but under ten times. V is TRBV6-5 and J is TRBJ2-5; TRBD1 aligns across 10 bases. Germline lookup yields CDR1 MNHEY and CDR2 SVGAGI. The CDR3 has 15 residues. The junction had 8 bases not matched to a gene; V was cut back by 5 bases and J by 5 bases. The CDR3 loop reads CASSPGTGASETQYF. CDR3 in DNA: TGTGCCAGCAGTCCCGGGACAGGGGCCTCTGAGACCCAGTACTTC.

The V and J genes are TRBV4-1 and TRBJ1-5, with D possibly being TRBD1 (5 bases). The V gene lost 4 bases and the J gene lost 3 bases, with 19 bases spanning the gap. There are 17 residues in the CDR3. The germline gives CDR1 MGHRA, CDR2 YSYEKL. The CDR3 region is CASSPQASGGANQPQHF. The CDR3 nucleotides read TGCGCCAGCAGCCCACAAGCCTCGGGAGGGGCCAATCAGCCCCAGCATTTT.

This clone has a single count. V and J are TRBV25-1 and TRBJ2-1; D is possibly TRBD1 (5 bases). This CDR3 spans 18 amino acids. Germline loops: CDR1 MGHDK, CDR2 SYGVNS. V was cut by 5 bases and J by 2 bases, with 22 bases left in between. The CDR3 bases are TGTGCCAGCAGTCCCATCCTAGGGGTAGGGTACCCCTACAATGAGCAGTTCTTC. The encoded protein is CASSPILGVGYPYNEQFF. Together with reference TRBV25-1 and TRBJ2-1, the CDR3 gives the full variable domain: EADIYQTPRYLVIGTGKKITLECSQTMGHDKMYWYQQDPGMELHLIHYSYGVNSTEKGDLSSESTVSRIRTEHFPLTLESARPSHTSQYLCASSPILGVGYPYNEQFFGPGTRLTVL.

The chain uses TRBV4-2 and TRBJ1-2; the D gene is possibly TRBD1 (5 bases). The CDR3 loop spans 15 amino acids. Trimming took 0 bases from V and 4 from J, leaving 12 bases between them. Germline V gives CDR1 LGHNA, CDR2 YNFKEQ. The CDR3 loop is CASSQEGDRGYGYTF. For the CDR3, the DNA is TGTGCCAGCAGCCAAGAAGGAGACAGAGGCTATGGCTACACCTTC.

The chain combines TRBV6-5 with TRBJ2-7, with 10 nucleotides matching TRBD1. V trimming: 6 bases; J trimming: 2 bases; junction bases outside the gene matches: 4. The length of the CDR3 is 14 residues. Germline CDR1 reads MNHEY; CDR2 reads SVGAGI. CDR3 region: CASRKTGGAYEQYF. DNA of the CDR3: TGTGCCAGCAGAAAGACAGGGGGCGCCTACGAGCAGTACTTC.

CDR3 region: CASSAGSYNQPQHF. CDR3 in DNA: TGTGCCAGCAGCGCGGGCAGCTACAATCAGCCCCAGCATTTT. The genes are TRBV11-1 and TRBJ1-5; unclear D gene. Trimming took 5 bases from V and 3 from J, leaving 11 bases between them. CDR1 is SGHAT, CDR2 FQDESV, per germline (reference sequence). CDR3 length: 14 residues.

The chain uses TRBV27 and TRBJ2-3; TRBD2 agrees at 9 bases. The CDR3 has 16 residues. Germline V gene sequence: CDR1 MNHEY, CDR2 SMNVEV (reference sequence). Trimming cost V 5 bases and J 6 bases; bases outside gene matches: 12. The CDR3 reads CASSPPRLAGLDTQYF. The CDR3 region has the DNA TGTGCCAGCAGTCCCCCCCGGCTAGCGGGATTGGATACGCAGTATTTT.

The chain employs TRBV4-3 and TRBJ2-5; possibly TRBD1 or TRBD2 for D (6 bases each). Germline values: CDR1 LGHNA, CDR2 YSLEER. V was trimmed by 3 bases and J by 3 bases, leaving 17 bases between them. CDR3 length equals 16 residues. CDR3 loop: CASSQVHGGGKETQYF. CDR3 sequence (DNA): TGCGCCAGCAGCCAGGTCCATGGGGGCGGGAAAGAGACCCAGTACTTC.

This chain uses TRBV12-5 with TRBJ2-5; 7 bases are shared with TRBD2. Germline V gene sequence: CDR1 LGHNT, CDR2 FRNRAP. This CDR3 is 14 amino acids long. The V segment lost 5 bases and the J segment 4 bases; nucleotides outside the gene matches: 7. As DNA, the CDR3 is TGTGCTAGTGGTCAGGGAGGGAGGGCAGAGACCCAGTACTTC. Its translation is CASGQGGRAETQYF. Together with reference TRBV12-5 and TRBJ2-5, the CDR3 gives the full variable domain: DARVTQTPRHKVTEMGQEVTMRCQPILGHNTVFWYRQTMMQGLELLAYFRNRAPLDDSGMPKDRFSAEMPDATLATLKIQPSEPRDSAVYFCASGQGGRAETQYFGPGTRLLVL.

This rearrangement joins TRBV10-3 to TRBJ2-3; D uncertain. V was shortened by 0 bases and J by 4 bases, with 2 bases between the two germline ends. The CDR3 runs 12 residues. CDR1 and CDR2 (germline): ENHRY, SYGVKD. Here the CDR3 DNA reads TGTGCCATCAGTGAGTCTGCAGATACGCAGTATTTT. It yields the protein CAISESADTQYF.